The T cell receptor (beta chain) described here comes from a study of cytomegalovirus exposure and HLA in healthy donors. Study-wide points: Indistinguishable V segments such as TRBV6-2 and TRBV6-3 were excluded. Cytomegalovirus-associated TCR beta chains were listed, numbering more than 150.

A multiplex PCR was run with 60 Vbeta primers and 13 Jbeta primers. Sequenced by immunoSEQ multiplex PCR; TCRdb stores in-frame clones only, minus some. Here the sample spans roughly 120,000 clones, around two thirds being singletons. Looked up from germline, CDR1 is SGHAT and CDR2 is FQDESV (reference sequence). V lost 3 bases to trimming and J lost 4 bases, with 13 bases between them. The CDR3 totals 14 residues. Of note for this clone: Its antigen is not known.

Source material: PBMCs. V is TRBV11-1 and J is TRBJ2-7, with D possibly TRBD2 on 6 matching bases. This sequence was found in a woman aged 40 to 50 in good health and CMV-seropositive. The CDR3 DNA is TGTGCCAGCAGCTTCAGACTAGTCGGATACGAGCAGTACTTC. Protein: CASSFRLVGYEQYF. The full variable domain, in which reference TRBV11-1 and TRBJ2-7 provide the parts outside the CDR3, is EAEVAQSPRYKITEKSQAVAFWCDPISGHATLYWYRQILGQGPELLVQFQDESVVDDSQLPKDRFSAERLKGVDSTLKIQPAELGDSAMYLCASSFRLVGYEQYFGPGTRLTVT.